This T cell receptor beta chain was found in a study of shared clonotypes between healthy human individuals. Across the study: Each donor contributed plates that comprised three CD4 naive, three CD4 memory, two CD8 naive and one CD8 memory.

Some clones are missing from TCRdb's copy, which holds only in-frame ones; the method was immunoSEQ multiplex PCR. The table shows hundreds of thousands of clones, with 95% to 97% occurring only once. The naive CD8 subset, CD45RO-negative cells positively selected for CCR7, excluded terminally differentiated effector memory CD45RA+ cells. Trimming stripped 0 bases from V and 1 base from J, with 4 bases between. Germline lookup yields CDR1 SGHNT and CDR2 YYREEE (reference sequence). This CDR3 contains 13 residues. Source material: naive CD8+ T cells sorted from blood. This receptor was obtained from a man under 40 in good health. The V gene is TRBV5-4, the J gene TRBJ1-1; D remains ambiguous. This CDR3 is CASSLGENTEAFF. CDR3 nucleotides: TGTGCCAGCAGCTTGGGGGAGAACACTGAAGCTTTCTTT.